The sequence of this T cell receptor beta chain was determined in a study of shared clonotypes between healthy human individuals. Looking at the study overall: Aged 18 to 49, the donors were a couple of women and three men.

Terminally differentiated effector memory CD45RA+ cells were left out of the naive CD8 fraction, which was CD45RO-negative and positively selected for CCR7. From germline, CDR1 is SGHVS and CDR2 FQNEAQ. CDR3 length: 12 amino acids. Clones were read by immunoSEQ multiplex PCR, and TCRdb kept only the in-frame ones, dropping some. The profile covers 760,000 or so clones, with 95% to 97% appearing a single time and less than 0.3% taken by the ten largest. Concerning this clone itself: The junction departs from the called germline gene at one end, perhaps through a read error.

Sequences were obtained from naive CD8+ T cells sorted from blood. The TCR originated in a man between 25 and 39 years old in good health. The V call is TRBV7-8, the J call TRBJ2-1; weak D call: TRBD2 (5 bases). DNA for the CDR3: TGTGCCAGCAGATTAGCGTTCAATGAGCAGTTCTTC. Residues: CASRLAFNEQFF.